This T cell receptor (beta chain) was observed in a study of identifying expanded T cells in peripheral blood. TCRdb's copy holds only in-frame clones and misses some; the assay was immunoSEQ multiplex PCR. The repertoire includes some 78,000 clones, 88% of them detected once, and under 20% sits in the top ten. The CDR3 spans 16 residues. The germline V gene has CDR1 SGHNT and CDR2 YYREEE (reference sequence). V was clipped by 4 bases and J by 5 bases, with 18 bases between them. The study's findings and limits: Roughly two-week clone count variance significantly increased as total template count grew.

Remarks on this clone: The antigen remains undetermined.

This chain uses TRBV5-4 with TRBJ1-4; D is possibly TRBD1 (5 bases). The material sequenced was blood. The TCR was taken from a person aged 18 to 70 in good health. CDR3 residues: CASSLRNPGGNEKLFF. CDR3 nucleotides: TGTGCCAGCAGCCTTCGAAATCCGGGGGGGAATGAAAAACTGTTTTTT. The full variable domain, its missing parts supplied by reference TRBV5-4 and TRBJ1-4, is ETGVTQSPTHLIKTRGQQVTLRCSSQSGHNTVSWYQQALGQGPQFIFQYYREEENGRGNFPPRFSGLQFPNYSSELNVNALELDDSALYLCASSLRNPGGNEKLFFGSGTQLSVL.